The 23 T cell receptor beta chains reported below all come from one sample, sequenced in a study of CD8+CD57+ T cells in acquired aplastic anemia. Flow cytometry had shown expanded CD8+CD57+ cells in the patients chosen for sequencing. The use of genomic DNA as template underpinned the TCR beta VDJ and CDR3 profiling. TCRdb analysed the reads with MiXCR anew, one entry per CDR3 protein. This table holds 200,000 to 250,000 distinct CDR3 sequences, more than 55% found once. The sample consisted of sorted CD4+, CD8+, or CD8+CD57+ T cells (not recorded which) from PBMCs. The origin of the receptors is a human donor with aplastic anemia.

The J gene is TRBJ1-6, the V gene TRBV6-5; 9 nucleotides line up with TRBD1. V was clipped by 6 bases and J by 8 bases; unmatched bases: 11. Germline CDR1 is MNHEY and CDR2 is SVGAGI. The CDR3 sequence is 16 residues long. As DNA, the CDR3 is TGTGCCAGCAGCCACCGGGACAGGGTGGGGTATTCACCCCTCCACTTT. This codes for CASSHRDRVGYSPLHF.

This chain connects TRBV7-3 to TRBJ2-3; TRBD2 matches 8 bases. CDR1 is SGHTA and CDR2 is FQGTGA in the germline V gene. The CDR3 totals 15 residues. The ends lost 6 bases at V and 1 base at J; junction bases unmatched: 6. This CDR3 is CASSEVGGGTDTQYF. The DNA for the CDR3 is TGTGCCAGCAGTGAAGTCGGGGGGGGCACAGATACGCAGTATTTT.

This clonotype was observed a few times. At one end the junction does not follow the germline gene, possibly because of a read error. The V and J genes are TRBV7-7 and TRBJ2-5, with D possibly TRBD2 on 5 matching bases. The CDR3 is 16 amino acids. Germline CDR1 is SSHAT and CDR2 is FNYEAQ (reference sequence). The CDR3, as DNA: TGTGCTAGCAGCTTAGGAGGCACGCCTAACGGAGAGACCCAGTACTTC. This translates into CASSLGGTPNGETQYF.

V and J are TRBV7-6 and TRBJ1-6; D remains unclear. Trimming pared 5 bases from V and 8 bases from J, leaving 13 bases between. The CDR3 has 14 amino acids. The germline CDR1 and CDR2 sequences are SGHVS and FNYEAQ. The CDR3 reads CASSEIHGDSPLHF. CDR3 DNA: TGTGCCAGCAGCGAGATACACGGGGATTCACCCCTCCACTTT.

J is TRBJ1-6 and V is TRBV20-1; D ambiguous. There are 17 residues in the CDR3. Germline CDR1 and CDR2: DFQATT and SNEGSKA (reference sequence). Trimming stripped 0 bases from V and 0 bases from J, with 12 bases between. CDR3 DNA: TGCAGTGCTAGAGATGCCCTAGGGAGCTCCTATAATTCACCCCTCCACTTT. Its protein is CSARDALGSSYNSPLHF.

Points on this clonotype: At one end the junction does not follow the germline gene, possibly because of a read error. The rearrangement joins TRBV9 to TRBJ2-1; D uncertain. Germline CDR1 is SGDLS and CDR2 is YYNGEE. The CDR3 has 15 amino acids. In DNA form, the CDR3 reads TGTGCCAGCGGCGTAGCTCCGAGGTCCTACAATGAGCAGTTCTTC. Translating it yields CASGVAPRSYNEQFF. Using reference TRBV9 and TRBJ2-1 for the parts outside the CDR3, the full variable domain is DSGVTQTPKHLITATGQRVTLRCSPRSGDLSVYWYQQSLDQGLQFLIQYYNGEERAKGNILERFSAQQFPDLHSELNLSSLELGDSALYFCASGVAPRSYNEQFFGPGTRLTVL.

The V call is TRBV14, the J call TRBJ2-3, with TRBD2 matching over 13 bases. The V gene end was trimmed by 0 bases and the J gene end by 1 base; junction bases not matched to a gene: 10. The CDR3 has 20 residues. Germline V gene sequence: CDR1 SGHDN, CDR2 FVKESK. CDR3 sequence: CASSQEWGLAGNGGTDTQYF. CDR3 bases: TGTGCCAGCAGCCAAGAGTGGGGACTAGCGGGAAACGGGGGCACAGATACGCAGTATTTT. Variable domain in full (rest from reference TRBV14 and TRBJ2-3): EAGVTQFPSHSVIEKGQTVTLRCDPISGHDNLYWYRRVMGKEIKFLLHFVKESKQDESGMPNNRFLAERTGGTYSTLKVQPAELEDSGVYFCASSQEWGLAGNGGTDTQYFGPGTRLTVL.

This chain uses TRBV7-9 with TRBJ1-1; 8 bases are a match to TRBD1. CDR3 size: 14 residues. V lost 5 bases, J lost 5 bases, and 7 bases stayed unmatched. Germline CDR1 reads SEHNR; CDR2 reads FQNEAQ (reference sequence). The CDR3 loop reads CASSRDRMETEAFF. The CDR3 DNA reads TGTGCCAGCAGCCGGGACAGGATGGAGACTGAAGCTTTCTTT. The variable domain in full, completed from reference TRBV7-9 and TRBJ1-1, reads DTGVSQNPRHKITKRGQNVTFRCDPISEHNRLYWYRQTLGQGPEFLTYFQNEAQLEKSRLLSDRFSAERPKGSFSTLEIQRTEQGDSAMYLCASSRDRMETEAFFGQGTRLTVV.

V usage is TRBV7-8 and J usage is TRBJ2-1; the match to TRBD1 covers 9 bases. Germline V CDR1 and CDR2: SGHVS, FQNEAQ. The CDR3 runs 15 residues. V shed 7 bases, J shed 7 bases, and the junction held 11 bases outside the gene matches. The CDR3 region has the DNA TGTGCCAGCAACACCGGGACAGGGAAGGGGAATGAGCAGTTCTTC. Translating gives CASNTGTGKGNEQFF. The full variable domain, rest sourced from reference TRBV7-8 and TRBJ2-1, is GAGVSQSPRYKVAKRGQDVALRCDPISGHVSLFWYQQALGQGPEFLTYFQNEAQLDKSGLPSDRFFAERPEGSVSTLKIQRTQQEDSAVYLCASNTGTGKGNEQFFGPGTRLTVL.

The CDR3 sequence is CASSQTEISTDTQYF. DNA of the CDR3: TGTGCCAGCAGCCAAACGGAGATAAGCACAGATACGCAGTATTTT. This rearrangement joins TRBV7-2 to TRBJ2-3, with D uncertain. From germline, CDR1 is SGHTA and CDR2 FQGNSA. This CDR3 region has 15 residues. Trimming stripped 5 bases from V and 0 bases from J, with 12 bases between.

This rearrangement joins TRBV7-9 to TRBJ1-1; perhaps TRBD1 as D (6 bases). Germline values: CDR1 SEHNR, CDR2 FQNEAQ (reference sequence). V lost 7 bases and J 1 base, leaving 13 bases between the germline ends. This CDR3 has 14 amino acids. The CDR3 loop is CASTLTGRNTEAFF. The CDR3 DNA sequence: TGTGCCAGCACCCTGACAGGACGGAACACTGAAGCTTTCTTT.

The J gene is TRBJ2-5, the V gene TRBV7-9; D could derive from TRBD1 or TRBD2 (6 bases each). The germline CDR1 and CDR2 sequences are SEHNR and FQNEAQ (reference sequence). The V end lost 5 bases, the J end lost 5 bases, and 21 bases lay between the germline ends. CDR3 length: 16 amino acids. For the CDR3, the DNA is TGTGCCAGCAGCGCCGAGTGGGGGGCGCTGAGGGAGACCCAGTACTTC. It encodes CASSAEWGALRETQYF.

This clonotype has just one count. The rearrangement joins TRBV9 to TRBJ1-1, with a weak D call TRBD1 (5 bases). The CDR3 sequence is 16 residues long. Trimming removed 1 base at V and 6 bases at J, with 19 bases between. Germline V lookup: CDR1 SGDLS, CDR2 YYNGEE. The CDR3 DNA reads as TGTGCCAGCAGCGTAACAGGAGGGCAGCCTTGGGCTGAAGCTTTCTTT. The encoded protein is CASSVTGGQPWAEAFF.

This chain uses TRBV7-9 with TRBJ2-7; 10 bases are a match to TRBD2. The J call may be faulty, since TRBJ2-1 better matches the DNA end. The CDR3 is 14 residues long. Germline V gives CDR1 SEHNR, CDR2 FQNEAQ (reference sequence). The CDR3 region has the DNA TGTGCCAGCAGCACGGGACTAGCGTTTAATGAGCAGTTCTTC. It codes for CASSTGLAFNEQFF.

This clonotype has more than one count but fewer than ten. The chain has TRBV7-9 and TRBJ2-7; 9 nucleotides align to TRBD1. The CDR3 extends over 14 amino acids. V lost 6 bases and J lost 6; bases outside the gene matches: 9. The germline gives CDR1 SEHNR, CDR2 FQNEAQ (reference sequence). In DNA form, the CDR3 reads TGTGCCAGCAGTTACCTGACAGGGGGAAGCGAGCAGTACTTC. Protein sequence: CASSYLTGGSEQYF.

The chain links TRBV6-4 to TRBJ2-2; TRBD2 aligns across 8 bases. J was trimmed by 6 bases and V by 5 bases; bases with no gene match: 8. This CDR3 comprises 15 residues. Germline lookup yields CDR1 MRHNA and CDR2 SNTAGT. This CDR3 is CASSSLADPPGELFF. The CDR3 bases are TGTGCCAGCAGTTCACTAGCGGATCCCCCCGGGGAGCTGTTTTTT.

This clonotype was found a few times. The CDR3 reads CASSIRLSDTQYF. The CDR3 bases are TGTGCCAGTAGTATCAGACTTTCGGATACGCAGTATTTT. The chain couples TRBV19 to TRBJ2-3; D unclear. Trimming took 3 bases from V and 6 from J, leaving 10 bases between them. The germline V gene has CDR1 LNHDA and CDR2 SQIVND (reference sequence). This CDR3 is 13 amino acids long.

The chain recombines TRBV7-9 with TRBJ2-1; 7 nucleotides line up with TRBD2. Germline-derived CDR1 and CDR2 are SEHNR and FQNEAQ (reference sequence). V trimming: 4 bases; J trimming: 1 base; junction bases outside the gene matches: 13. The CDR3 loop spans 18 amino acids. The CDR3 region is CASSSPLAEAWSYNEQFF. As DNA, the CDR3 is TGTGCCAGCAGCTCCCCCCTAGCGGAGGCTTGGTCCTACAATGAGCAGTTCTTC. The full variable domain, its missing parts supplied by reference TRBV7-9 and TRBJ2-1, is DTGVSQNPRHKITKRGQNVTFRCDPISEHNRLYWYRQTLGQGPEFLTYFQNEAQLEKSRLLSDRFSAERPKGSFSTLEIQRTEQGDSAMYLCASSSPLAEAWSYNEQFFGPGTRLTVL.

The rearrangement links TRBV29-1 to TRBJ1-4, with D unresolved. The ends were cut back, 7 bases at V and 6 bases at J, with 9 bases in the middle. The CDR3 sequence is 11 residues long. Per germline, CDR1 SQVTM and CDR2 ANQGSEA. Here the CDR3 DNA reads TGCAGCGGGTCTCGGGATGAAAAACTGTTTTTT. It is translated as CSGSRDEKLFF.

The CDR3 reads CSAGEGDIQYF. DNA of the CDR3: TGCAGTGCTGGGGAGGGGGACATTCAGTACTTC. The chain recombines TRBV20-1 with TRBJ2-4, with TRBD2 as a possible D gene (7 bases). Trimming took off 5 bases at V and 8 bases at J, with 10 bases between the two ends. This CDR3 is 11 amino acids long. Germline CDR1 is DFQATT and CDR2 is SNEGSKA (reference sequence).

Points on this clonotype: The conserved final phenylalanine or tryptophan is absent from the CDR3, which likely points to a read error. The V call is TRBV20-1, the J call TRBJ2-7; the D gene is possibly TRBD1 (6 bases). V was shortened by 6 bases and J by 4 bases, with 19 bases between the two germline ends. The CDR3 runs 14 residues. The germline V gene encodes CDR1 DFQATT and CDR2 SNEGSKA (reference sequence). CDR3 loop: CSARGTRDLYEQYL. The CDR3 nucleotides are TGCAGTGCACGAGGGACACGGGATCTGTACGAGCAGTACCTC.

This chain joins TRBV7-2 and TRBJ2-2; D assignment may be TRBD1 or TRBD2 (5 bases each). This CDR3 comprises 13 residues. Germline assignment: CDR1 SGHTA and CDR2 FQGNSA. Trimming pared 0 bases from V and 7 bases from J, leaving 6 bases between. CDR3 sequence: CASSLAGDGELFF. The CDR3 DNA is TGTGCCAGCAGCTTAGCGGGGGACGGGGAGCTGTTTTTT.

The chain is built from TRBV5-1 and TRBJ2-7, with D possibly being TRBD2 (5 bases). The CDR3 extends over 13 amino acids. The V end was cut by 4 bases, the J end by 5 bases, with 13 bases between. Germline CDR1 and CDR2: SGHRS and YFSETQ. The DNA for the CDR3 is TGCGCCAGCAGCCAAACTAGAGGCCACGAGCAGTACTTC. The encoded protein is CASSQTRGHEQYF.